This TCR beta chain was sequenced in a study of cytomegalovirus exposure and HLA in healthy donors. This clone was detected a few times. The PCR made use of 60 Vbeta and 13 Jbeta primers. Assay: immunoSEQ multiplex PCR; the TCRdb copy retains only in-frame clones and omits some. The data show roughly 190,000 clones, with 60% to 80% seen just once and about 3.1% held by the top ten. This CDR3 has 14 residues. Germline loops: CDR1 SEHNR, CDR2 FQNEAQ (reference sequence). V was shortened by 3 bases and J by 3 bases, with 11 bases between the two germline ends. The receptor's source is a female donor in good health and CMV-seronegative. The genes are TRBV7-9 and TRBJ1-1; D is possibly TRBD1 (5 bases). Material: PBMCs. CDR3 in DNA: TGTGCCAGCAGCTTCGGGGGAGGCGACACTGAAGCTTTCTTT. Translating gives CASSFGGGDTEAFF.